This T cell receptor beta chain was sequenced for a study of control samples from healthy donors and cancer patients. From germline, CDR1 is SEHNR and CDR2 FQNEAQ (reference sequence). V lost 2 bases, J lost 7 bases, and 6 bases stayed unmatched. The length of the CDR3 is 15 residues. Libraries were prepared by immunoSEQ multiplex PCR; TCRdb keeps only in-frame clonotypes and omits some of them. Among about 130,000 clones listed, about 93% were seen once. The source of this sequence is a man aged 18 to 29 in good health. Sequenced sample: blood. V usage is TRBV7-9 and J usage is TRBJ2-2, with TRBD1 matching 8 bases. CDR3 coding DNA: TGTGCCAGCAGCTTACCAGGGGGCGAAGGCGGGGAGCTGTTTTTT. Translated: CASSLPGGEGGELFF.